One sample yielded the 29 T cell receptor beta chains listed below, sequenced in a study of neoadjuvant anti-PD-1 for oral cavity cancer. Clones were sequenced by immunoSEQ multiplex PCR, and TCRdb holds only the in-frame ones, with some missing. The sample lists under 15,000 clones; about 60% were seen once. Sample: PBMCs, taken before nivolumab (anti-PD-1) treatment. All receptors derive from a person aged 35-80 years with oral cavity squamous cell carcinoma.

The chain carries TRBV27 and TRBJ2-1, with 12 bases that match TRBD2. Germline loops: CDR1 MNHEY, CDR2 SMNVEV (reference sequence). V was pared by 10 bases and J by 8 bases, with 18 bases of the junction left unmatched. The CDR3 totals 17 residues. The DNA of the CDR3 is TGTGCCACCCGCAGGATCTCGACTAGCGGGAGTAGAGATGAGCAGTTCTTC. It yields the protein CATRRISTSGSRDEQFF.

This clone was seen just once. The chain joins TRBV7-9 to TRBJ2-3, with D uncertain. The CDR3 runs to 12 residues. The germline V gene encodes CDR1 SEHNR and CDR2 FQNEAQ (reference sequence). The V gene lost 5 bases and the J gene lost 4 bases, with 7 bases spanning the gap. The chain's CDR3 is CASSKGSDTQYF. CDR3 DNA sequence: TGTGCCAGCAGCAAAGGGTCAGATACGCAGTATTTT.

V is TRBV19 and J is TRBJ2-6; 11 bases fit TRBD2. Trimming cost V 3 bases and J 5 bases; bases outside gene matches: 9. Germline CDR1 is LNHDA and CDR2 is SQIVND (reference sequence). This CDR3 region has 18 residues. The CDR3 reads CASSIGGSGRGWANVLTF. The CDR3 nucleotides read TGTGCCAGTAGTATTGGTGGTAGCGGGAGGGGCTGGGCCAACGTCCTGACTTTC.

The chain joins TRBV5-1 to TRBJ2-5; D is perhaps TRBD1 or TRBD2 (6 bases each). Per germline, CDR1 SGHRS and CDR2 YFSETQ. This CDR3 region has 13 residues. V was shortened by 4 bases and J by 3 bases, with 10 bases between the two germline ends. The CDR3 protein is CASSGGDKETQYF. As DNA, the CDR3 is TGCGCCAGCAGCGGCGGGGACAAAGAGACCCAGTACTTC.

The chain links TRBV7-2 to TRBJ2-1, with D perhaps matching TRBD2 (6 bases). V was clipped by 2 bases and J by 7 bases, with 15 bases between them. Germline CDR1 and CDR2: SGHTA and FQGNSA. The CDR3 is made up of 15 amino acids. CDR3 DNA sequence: TGTGCCAGCAGCTTAATGGGGGAGGCCCGTAATGAGCAGTTCTTC. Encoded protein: CASSLMGEARNEQFF.

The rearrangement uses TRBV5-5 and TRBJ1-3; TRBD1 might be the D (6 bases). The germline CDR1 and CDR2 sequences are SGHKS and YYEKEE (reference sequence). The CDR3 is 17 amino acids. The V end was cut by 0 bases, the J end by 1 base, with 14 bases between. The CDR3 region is CASSLDWGLRSGNTIYF. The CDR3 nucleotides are TGTGCCAGCAGCTTGGATTGGGGGCTTAGGTCTGGAAACACCATATATTTT.

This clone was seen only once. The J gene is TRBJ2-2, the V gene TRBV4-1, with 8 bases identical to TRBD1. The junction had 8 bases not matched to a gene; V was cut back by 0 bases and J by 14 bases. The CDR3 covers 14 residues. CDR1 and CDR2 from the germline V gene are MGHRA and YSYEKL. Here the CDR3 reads CASSQDWGTGPLFF. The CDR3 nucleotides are TGCGCCAGCAGCCAAGATTGGGGGACAGGTCCCCTGTTTTTT.

The CDR3 region is CASSLGGSYETQYF. Written as DNA, the CDR3 is TGCGCCAGCAGCTTGGGCGGGAGTTACGAGACCCAGTACTTC. The rearrangement joins TRBV5-1 to TRBJ2-5, with 7 bases that match TRBD2. The germline gives CDR1 SGHRS, CDR2 YFSETQ. Germline trimming cut 0 bases from V and 5 bases from J; bases unmatched to any gene: 4. The CDR3 totals 14 residues. Filled out from reference TRBV5-1 and TRBJ2-5, the complete variable domain reads KAGVTQTPRYLIKTRGQQVTLSCSPISGHRSVSWYQQTPGQGLQFLFEYFSETQRNKGNFPGRFSGRQFSNSRSEMNVSTLELGDSALYLCASSLGGSYETQYFGPGTRLLVL.

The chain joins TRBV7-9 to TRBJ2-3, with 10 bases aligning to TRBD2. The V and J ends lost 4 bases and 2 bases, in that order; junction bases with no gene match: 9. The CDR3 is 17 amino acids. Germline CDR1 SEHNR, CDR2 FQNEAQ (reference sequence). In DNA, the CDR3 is TGTGCCAGCAGCTCGACGGTAGCGGGAGGTTTCACAGATACGCAGTATTTT. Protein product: CASSSTVAGGFTDTQYF.

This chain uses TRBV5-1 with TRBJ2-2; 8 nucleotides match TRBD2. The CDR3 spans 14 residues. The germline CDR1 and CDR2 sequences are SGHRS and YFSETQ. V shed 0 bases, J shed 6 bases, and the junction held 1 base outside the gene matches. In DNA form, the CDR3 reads TGCGCCAGCAGCTTGGCGGGGGGGCCCGGGGAGCTGTTTTTT. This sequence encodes CASSLAGGPGELFF.

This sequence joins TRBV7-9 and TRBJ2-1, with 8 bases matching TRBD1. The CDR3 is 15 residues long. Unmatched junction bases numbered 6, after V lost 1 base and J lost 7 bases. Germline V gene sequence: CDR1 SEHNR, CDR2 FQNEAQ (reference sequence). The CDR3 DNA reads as TGTGCCAGCAGCTTAGGTCAGGGGGCGTGGAATGAGCAGTTCTTC. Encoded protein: CASSLGQGAWNEQFF.

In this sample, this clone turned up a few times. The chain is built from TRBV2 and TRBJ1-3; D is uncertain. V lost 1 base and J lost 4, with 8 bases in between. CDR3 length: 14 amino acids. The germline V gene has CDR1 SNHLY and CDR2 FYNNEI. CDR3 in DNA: TGTGCCAGCAGTGAAGTGGGATCCGGAAACACCATATATTTT. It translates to CASSEVGSGNTIYF.

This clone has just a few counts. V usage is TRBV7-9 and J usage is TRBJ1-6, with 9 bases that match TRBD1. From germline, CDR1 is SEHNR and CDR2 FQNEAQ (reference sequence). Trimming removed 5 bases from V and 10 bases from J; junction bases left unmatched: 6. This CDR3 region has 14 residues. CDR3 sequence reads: CASSLQGARSPLHF. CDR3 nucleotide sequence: TGTGCCAGCAGCCTACAGGGGGCTAGGTCACCCCTCCACTTT.

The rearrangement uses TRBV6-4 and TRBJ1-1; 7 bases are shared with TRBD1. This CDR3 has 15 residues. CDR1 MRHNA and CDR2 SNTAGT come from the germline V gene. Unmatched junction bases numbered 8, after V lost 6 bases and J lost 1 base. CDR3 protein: CASRKTGQTNTEAFF. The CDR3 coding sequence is TGTGCCAGCAGGAAGACGGGACAGACGAACACTGAAGCTTTCTTT.

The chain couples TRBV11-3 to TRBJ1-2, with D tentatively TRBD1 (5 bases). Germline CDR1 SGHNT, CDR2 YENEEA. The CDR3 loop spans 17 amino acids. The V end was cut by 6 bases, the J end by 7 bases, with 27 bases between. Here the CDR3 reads CASRHRGKRGREGGYTF. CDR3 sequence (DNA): TGTGCCAGCAGGCACCGGGGGAAAAGGGGCCGGGAAGGTGGCTACACCTTC.

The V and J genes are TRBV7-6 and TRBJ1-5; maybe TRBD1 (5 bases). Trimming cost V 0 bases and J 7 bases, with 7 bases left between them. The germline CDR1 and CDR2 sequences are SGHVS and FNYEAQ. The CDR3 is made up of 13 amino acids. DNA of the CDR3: TGTGCCAGCAGCTTAGCGGGGGAACAGCCCCAGCATTTT. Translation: CASSLAGEQPQHF.

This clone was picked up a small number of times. DNA for the CDR3: TGTGCCAGTAGTCGGGACAGGCTCCTCTATGGCTACACCTTC. Translating gives CASSRDRLLYGYTF. The J gene is TRBJ1-2, the V gene TRBV19, with 8 bases identical to TRBD1. The CDR3 is 14 amino acids. V lost 5 bases to trimming and J lost 4 bases; unmatched junction nucleotides: 6. CDR1 is LNHDA, CDR2 SQIVND, per germline (reference sequence).

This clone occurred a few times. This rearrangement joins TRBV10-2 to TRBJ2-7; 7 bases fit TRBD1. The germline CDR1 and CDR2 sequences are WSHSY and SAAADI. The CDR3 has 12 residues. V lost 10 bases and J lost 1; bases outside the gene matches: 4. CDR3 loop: CATSDRSYEQYF. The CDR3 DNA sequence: TGCGCCACCTCGGACAGGTCCTACGAGCAGTACTTC.

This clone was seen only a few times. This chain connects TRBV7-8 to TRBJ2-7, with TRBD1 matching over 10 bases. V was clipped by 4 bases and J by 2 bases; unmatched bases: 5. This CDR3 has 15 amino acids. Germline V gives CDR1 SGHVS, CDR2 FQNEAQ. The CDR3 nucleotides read TGTGCCAGCAGCTACTCCGGGACAGGGGCCTACGAGCAGTACTTC. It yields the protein CASSYSGTGAYEQYF.

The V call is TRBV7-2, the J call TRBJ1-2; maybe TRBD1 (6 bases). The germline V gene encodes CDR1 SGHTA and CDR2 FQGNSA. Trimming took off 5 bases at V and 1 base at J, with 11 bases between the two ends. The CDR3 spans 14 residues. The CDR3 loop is CASSLDRINYGYTF. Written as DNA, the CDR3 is TGTGCCAGCAGCCTAGACAGGATTAACTATGGCTACACCTTC.

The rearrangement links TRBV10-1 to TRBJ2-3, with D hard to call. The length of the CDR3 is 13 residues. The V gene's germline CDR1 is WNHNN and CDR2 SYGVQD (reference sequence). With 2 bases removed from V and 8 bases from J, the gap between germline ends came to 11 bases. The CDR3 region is CASSENGQLTQYF. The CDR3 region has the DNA TGCGCCAGCAGTGAGAATGGGCAACTTACGCAGTATTTT.

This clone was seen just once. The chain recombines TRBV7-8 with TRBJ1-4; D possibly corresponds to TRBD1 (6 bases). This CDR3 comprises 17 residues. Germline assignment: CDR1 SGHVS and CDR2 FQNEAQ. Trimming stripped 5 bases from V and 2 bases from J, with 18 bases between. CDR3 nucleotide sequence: TGTGCCAGCAGCATGAGACCGTTACAGGGCACTAATGAAAAACTGTTTTTT. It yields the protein CASSMRPLQGTNEKLFF.

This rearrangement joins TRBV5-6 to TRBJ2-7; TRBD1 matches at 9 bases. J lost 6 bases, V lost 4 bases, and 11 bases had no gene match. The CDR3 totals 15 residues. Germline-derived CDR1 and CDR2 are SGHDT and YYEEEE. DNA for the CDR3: TGTGCCAGCAGCAAACGTCCGGGACAGGGTTCCGAGCAGTACTTC. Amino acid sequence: CASSKRPGQGSEQYF.

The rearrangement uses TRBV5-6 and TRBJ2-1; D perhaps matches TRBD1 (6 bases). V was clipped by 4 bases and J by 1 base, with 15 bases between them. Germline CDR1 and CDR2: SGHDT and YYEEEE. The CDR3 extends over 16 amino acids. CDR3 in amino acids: CASSRRTVVSYNEQFF. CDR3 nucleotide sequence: TGTGCCAGCAGCCGGAGGACAGTCGTATCCTACAATGAGCAGTTCTTC.

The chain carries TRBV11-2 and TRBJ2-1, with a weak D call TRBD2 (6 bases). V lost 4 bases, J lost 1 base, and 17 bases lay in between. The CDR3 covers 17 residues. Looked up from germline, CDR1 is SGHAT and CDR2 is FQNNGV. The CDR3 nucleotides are TGTGCCAGCAGCTCACCGGGACTTGGGGGATCCTACAATGAGCAGTTCTTC. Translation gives CASSSPGLGGSYNEQFF.

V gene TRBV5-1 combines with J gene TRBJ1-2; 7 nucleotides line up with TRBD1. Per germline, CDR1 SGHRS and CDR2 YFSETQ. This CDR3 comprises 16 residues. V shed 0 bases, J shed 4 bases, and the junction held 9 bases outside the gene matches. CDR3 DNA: TGCGCCAGCAGCTTGGAGGGGGCGAGGACTATCTATGGCTACACCTTC. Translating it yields CASSLEGARTIYGYTF.

The CDR3: CASSEIGGSGANVLTF. The CDR3 DNA reads TGTGCCAGCAGTGAAATAGGGGGGTCTGGGGCCAACGTCCTGACTTTC. The J gene is TRBJ2-6, the V gene TRBV2; D tentatively fits TRBD1 or TRBD2 (6 bases each). CDR1 is SNHLY and CDR2 is FYNNEI in the germline V gene. The CDR3 is made up of 16 amino acids. Trimming took off 2 bases at V and 1 base at J, with 9 bases between the two ends.

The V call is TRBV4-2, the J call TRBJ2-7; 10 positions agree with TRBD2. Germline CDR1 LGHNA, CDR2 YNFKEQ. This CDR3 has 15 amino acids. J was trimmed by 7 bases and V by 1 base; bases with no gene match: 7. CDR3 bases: TGTGCCAGCAGCCAAGCAAGCGGGGGGGCCAAAGAGCAGTACTTC. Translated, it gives CASSQASGGAKEQYF.

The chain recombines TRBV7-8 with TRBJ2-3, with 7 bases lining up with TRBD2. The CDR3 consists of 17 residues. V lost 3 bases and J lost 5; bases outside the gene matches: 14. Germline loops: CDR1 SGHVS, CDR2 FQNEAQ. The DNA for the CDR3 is TGTGCCAGCAGCTTTTCGGTAGCGGGCCTGGTGGGAGATACGCAGTATTTT. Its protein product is CASSFSVAGLVGDTQYF.